The 17 T cell receptor beta chains reported below all come from one sample, sequenced in a study of Ad26.COV2.S vaccination and SARS-CoV-2 variants. Treatment denoted: approximately 18 received Ad26.COV2.S at low or high dose, single or two shots; roughly 5 received placebo; per-sample allocation not given. The investigators took samples on day 63 after the first vaccine or placebo injection. Only in-frame clones appear in the TCRdb table, and some are missing; sequencing was by immunoSEQ multiplex PCR. Altogether some 480,000 clones are present, around nine tenths being singletons, with the ten largest covering roughly 12%. The sequencing used peripheral blood, collected in a trial of Ad26.COV2.S vaccine versus placebo. The receptors were sampled from a person aged 18-60 years who received the Ad26.COV2.S COVID-19 vaccine or a placebo.

V is TRBV3-1 (or the pseudogene TRBV3-2) and J is TRBJ2-3; the D gene is possibly TRBD2 (6 bases). This CDR3 region has 14 residues. The germline V gene encodes CDR1 LGHDT and CDR2 YNNKEL (reference sequence). V was pared by 0 bases and J by 9 bases, with 13 bases between. For the CDR3, the DNA is TGTGCCAGCAGCCAAGATCCCTGGCGGGGCACGCAGTATTTT. Translating gives CASSQDPWRGTQYF.

The V call is TRBV7-8, the J call TRBJ1-4, with TRBD1 identical over 7 bases. Germline trimming cut 5 bases from V and 6 bases from J; bases unmatched to any gene: 6. The CDR3 spans 14 residues. Germline loops: CDR1 SGHVS, CDR2 FQNEAQ. CDR3 sequence: CASSLGGTDEKLFF. CDR3 DNA: TGTGCCAGCAGCCTCGGGGGGACAGATGAAAAACTGTTTTTT.

V and J are TRBV2 and TRBJ1-2; tentatively, D is TRBD1 (5 bases). CDR1 SNHLY and CDR2 FYNNEI come from the germline V gene. V was clipped by 1 base and J by 8 bases, with 17 bases between them. This CDR3 spans 15 amino acids. The DNA of the CDR3 is TGTGCCAGCAGTGAAGGGAGGGGCTCCCTCGGCGGCTACACCTTC. Protein product: CASSEGRGSLGGYTF. The variable domain in full, with the rest retrieved from reference TRBV2 and TRBJ1-2, is EPEVTQTPSHQVTQMGQEVILRCVPISNHLYFYWYRQILGQKVEFLVSFYNNEISEKSEIFDDQFSVERPDGSNFTLKIRSTKLEDSAMYFCASSEGRGSLGGYTFGSGTRLTVV.

DNA of the CDR3: TGTGCCAGCAGCTTAGAGTACCGGCGGCAGTACTTC. Translation: CASSLEYRRQYF. V and J are TRBV11-2 and TRBJ2-7; D remains unclear. Germline loops: CDR1 SGHAT, CDR2 FQNNGV. The V end lost 0 bases, the J end lost 9 bases, and 9 bases lay between the germline ends. The CDR3 contains 12 residues.

The chain couples TRBV15 to TRBJ2-7; 7 bases map to TRBD1. The V gene end was trimmed by 2 bases and the J gene end by 6 bases; junction bases not matched to a gene: 1. The CDR3 loop spans 12 amino acids. Germline V gene sequence: CDR1 LNHNV, CDR2 YYDKDF (reference sequence). CDR3 nucleotides: TGTGCCACCAGCAGAACAGGGGTCGAGCAGTACTTC. It encodes CATSRTGVEQYF.

This clone was seen only a few times. The rearrangement uses TRBV28 and TRBJ2-7, with TRBD1 matching 7 bases. The CDR3 runs 14 residues. Germline V gene data show CDR1 as MDHEN and CDR2 as SYDVKM. The J segment lost 5 bases and the V segment lost 6 bases, leaving 10 bases of the junction unmatched. The CDR3 coding sequence is TGTGCCAGCAGAGAGACAGGGAAGGACAACGAGCAGTACTTC. It is translated as CASRETGKDNEQYF.

This chain joins TRBV29-1 and TRBJ2-7; D is unclear. Germline lookup yields CDR1 SQVTM and CDR2 ANQGSEA. The CDR3 consists of 13 residues. The V gene lost 4 bases and the J gene lost 1 base, with 11 bases spanning the gap. CDR3 bases: TGCAGCGTTGTCAGGCTTGGGTCCTACGAGCAGTACTTC. It yields the protein CSVVRLGSYEQYF.

This chain links TRBV5-1 with TRBJ2-3; 8 nucleotides align to TRBD2. Germline CDR1 SGHRS, CDR2 YFSETQ. Trimming cost V 1 base and J 3 bases; bases outside gene matches: 7. The CDR3 contains 16 residues. The DNA for the CDR3 is TGCGCCAGCAGCTTGATCCCCAGCGGGGGTACAGATACGCAGTATTTT. This codes for CASSLIPSGGTDTQYF.

Only a few counts were recorded for this clone. The chain carries TRBV30 and TRBJ1-2; 9 bases are shared with TRBD1. There are 10 residues in the CDR3. The junction had 2 bases not matched to a gene; V was cut back by 7 bases and J by 8 bases. Germline CDR1 and CDR2: GTSNPN and SVGIG (reference sequence). The CDR3 region is CAYRGRGYTF. The CDR3 DNA reads as TGTGCCTACAGGGGGCGCGGCTACACCTTC.

This clone occurred a few times. This sequence joins TRBV14 and TRBJ1-1; D call uncertain. The length of the CDR3 is 15 residues. Germline V lookup: CDR1 SGHDN, CDR2 FVKESK. Trimming stripped 5 bases from V and 1 base from J, with 14 bases between. This CDR3 reads CASSANKGQNTEAFF. As DNA, the CDR3 is TGTGCCAGCAGCGCAAACAAGGGCCAGAACACTGAAGCTTTCTTT. Combining the CDR3 with reference TRBV14 and TRBJ1-1 gives the whole variable domain EAGVTQFPSHSVIEKGQTVTLRCDPISGHDNLYWYRRVMGKEIKFLLHFVKESKQDESGMPNNRFLAERTGGTYSTLKVQPAELEDSGVYFCASSANKGQNTEAFFGQGTRLTVV.

The chain couples TRBV11-3 to TRBJ2-1; 8 nucleotides line up with TRBD1. J lost 9 bases, V lost 8 bases, and 6 bases had no gene match. The CDR3 is 12 residues long. Looked up from germline, CDR1 is SGHNT and CDR2 is YENEEA. CDR3 coding DNA: TGTGCCAGCTCTCAGGGGGCGGGTGAGCAGTTCTTC. Its translation is CASSQGAGEQFF.

The chain is built from TRBV5-1 and TRBJ1-3, with D possibly being TRBD1 (6 bases). The CDR3 length is 15 residues. The V gene's germline CDR1 is SGHRS and CDR2 YFSETQ. Trimming left V 4 bases short and J 4 bases short, with 15 bases between. CDR3 loop: CASSEQGQGGNTIYF. The CDR3 DNA is TGCGCCAGCAGCGAGCAGGGGCAGGGGGGAAACACCATATATTTT.

A single count supports this clone. The rearrangement links TRBV4-2 to TRBJ1-2, with 8 bases matching TRBD1. Unmatched junction bases numbered 12, after V lost 0 bases and J lost 3 bases. There are 18 residues in the CDR3. Germline-derived CDR1 and CDR2 are LGHNA and YNFKEQ. For the CDR3, the DNA is TGTGCCAGCAGCCAAGATCCGTATGGGCAGGGGGCTTACTATGGCTACACCTTC. This translates into CASSQDPYGQGAYYGYTF.

About this clone itself: At the DNA level, this CDR3 is encoded by other sequences in the same sample as well. The chain has TRBV7-9 and TRBJ2-7; D is undetermined. CDR1 SEHNR and CDR2 FQNEAQ come from the germline V gene (reference sequence). This CDR3 has 12 residues. Trimming pared 5 bases from V and 2 bases from J, leaving 7 bases between. In DNA, the CDR3 is TGTGCCAGCAGCCCCTCTACCTACGAGCAGTACTTC. This gives the protein CASSPSTYEQYF.

As DNA, the CDR3 is TGTGCCAGCAGCGTCCGGGGCACCGACATTGGAAACACCATATATTTT. Translation: CASSVRGTDIGNTIYF. This chain links TRBV9 with TRBJ1-3; a weak D match, TRBD1 (5 bases). Trimming removed 2 bases at V and 3 bases at J, with 15 bases between. CDR1 is SGDLS and CDR2 is YYNGEE in the germline V gene. This CDR3 has 16 amino acids.

The chain is built from TRBV7-3 and TRBJ2-5, with D maybe TRBD1 (5 bases). The CDR3 runs 15 residues. Trimming stripped 4 bases from V and 2 bases from J, with 14 bases between. Per the germline V gene, CDR1 is SGHTA and CDR2 is FQGTGA. This CDR3 reads CASSSPGQGQETQYF. The CDR3 DNA follows: TGTGCCAGCAGCTCCCCCGGACAAGGTCAAGAGACCCAGTACTTC.

The genes are TRBV21-1 and TRBJ2-7; the table's D call TRBD2 went unverified against the DNA. TRBV21-1 is a listed pseudogene. The CDR3 is 16 residues long. This chain's CDR3 is CASRKVAGGPSYEQYF. CDR3 DNA: TGTGCCAGCAGGAAGGTGGCGGGAGGGCCAAGTTACGAGCAGTACTTC.